This T cell receptor beta chain was captured in a study of blood T cell repertoires in COVID-19. Whole-study context: From T cells, B-cell-depleted T cells, or PBMCs came the material, which was cDNA or gDNA.

This CDR3 has 17 residues. The germline V gene encodes CDR1 WSHSY and CDR2 SAAADI. The trim removed 6 bases at V and 4 bases at J, leaving 13 bases unmatched. Here immunoSEQ multiplex PCR was the method, and the copy in TCRdb shows in-frame clones only, minus some. The repertoire consists of 95,000 to 110,000 clones, with around 88% occurring once and the leading ten covering 6.8%. The sample was peripheral blood. The receptor was derived from a man aged 50 or older with active or convalescent COVID-19. This chain joins TRBV10-2 and TRBJ2-3; 10 positions agree with TRBD2. CDR3 protein: CASRPSGSAGGADTQYF. The CDR3, as DNA: TGCGCCAGCAGACCTAGCGGGAGCGCCGGGGGGGCAGATACGCAGTATTTT.